These 15 T cell receptor beta chains were all obtained from the same sample, sequenced in a study of blood T cells in healthy people across ages. A second PCR of roughly 7 to 11 cycles used a sample-barcoded 5' primer and a J-beta primer mix. From the 5' RACE reads, TCRdb called clonotypes with MiXCR, one entry per CDR3 protein. In the table there are some 920,000 distinct CDR3 sequences, roughly 51% of which are singletons. Sequenced material: blood. The receptors stem from a woman aged 60-75 years in good health.

This clonotype came up once. This chain joins TRBV3-1 and TRBJ2-5; 10 bases fit TRBD1. Germline values: CDR1 LGHDT, CDR2 YNNKEL (reference sequence). The junction had 15 bases not matched to a gene; V was cut back by 4 bases and J by 13 bases. This CDR3 has 15 residues. CDR3 DNA: TGTGCCAGCAGCCTTGCCCGGGACAGGGGCGGAGCGCTGTACTTC. Amino acids: CASSLARDRGGALYF.

This clonotype was observed once. The chain links TRBV27 to TRBJ1-5; 7 bases match TRBD1. Germline V gives CDR1 MNHEY, CDR2 SMNVEV (reference sequence). J was trimmed by 1 base and V by 5 bases; bases with no gene match: 8. The CDR3 is 16 amino acids. Written as DNA, the CDR3 is TGTGCCAGCAGTAGAAGGGGACAGAAGAGCAATCAGCCCCAGCATTTT. Its translation: CASSRRGQKSNQPQHF.

The J gene is TRBJ1-4, the V gene TRBV12-3 or TRBV12-4, with a weak D call TRBD1 (6 bases). The CDR3 contains 16 residues. With 7 bases removed from V and 3 bases from J, the gap between germline ends came to 18 bases. CDR3: CASTPSMGAANEKLFF. CDR3 in DNA: TGTGCCAGCACCCCAAGTATGGGGGCAGCTAATGAAAAACTGTTTTTT.

This clonotype came up a few times. The chain has TRBV12-3 or TRBV12-4 and TRBJ1-2, with TRBD1 matching 9 bases. This CDR3 comprises 17 residues. With 6 bases clipped from V and 4 bases from J, the junction kept 15 bases outside the gene matches. CDR3 nucleotides: TGTGCCAGCAGGCACAATCTCCCGGGACAGGGAGGCTATGGCTACACCTTC. Protein: CASRHNLPGQGGYGYTF.

The V and J genes are TRBV5-5 and TRBJ1-1, with 7 bases identical to TRBD1. Germline CDR1 reads SGHKS; CDR2 reads YYEKEE (reference sequence). After removal of 4 bases from V and 1 base from J, the junction contained 4 bases not matched to a gene. The CDR3 extends over 14 amino acids. The CDR3 DNA is TGTGCCAGCAGCATGGACAGGCCGAACACTGAAGCTTTCTTT. Translation gives CASSMDRPNTEAFF.

With regard to this clonotype: A read error may produce the germline difference seen at one junction end. V and J are TRBV5-5 and TRBJ2-5; 12 bases align to TRBD2. Germline V CDR1 and CDR2: SGHKS, YYEKEE (reference sequence). The CDR3 spans 16 residues. The CDR3 coding sequence is TGTGTCAGCAGGTTACTAGCGGGAGGTACCCAAGAGACCCAGTACTTC. Protein: CVSRLLAGGTQETQYF.

The chain carries TRBV27 and TRBJ2-3; TRBD2 agrees at 13 bases. Trimming removed 4 bases from V and 5 bases from J; junction bases left unmatched: 9. The CDR3 consists of 17 residues. From germline, CDR1 is MNHEY and CDR2 SMNVEV (reference sequence). The CDR3 reads CASSSLTSGRWKDTQYF. In DNA, the CDR3 is TGTGCCAGCAGTTCCTTGACTAGCGGGAGGTGGAAAGATACGCAGTATTTT.

The V call is TRBV12-3 or TRBV12-4, the J call TRBJ1-2, with no clear D. Trimming took 4 bases from V and 8 from J, leaving 14 bases between them. The CDR3 extends over 13 amino acids. The CDR3 spells CASSSGYGMGYTF. CDR3 nucleotides: TGTGCCAGCAGTTCGGGGTACGGAATGGGCTACACCTTC.

In this sample, this clonotype turned up a few times. The chain combines TRBV10-3 with TRBJ2-5, with D maybe TRBD2 (5 bases). CDR3 length: 14 residues. The V gene's germline CDR1 is ENHRY and CDR2 SYGVKD. Between the trimmed V and J ends, which lost 0 bases and 4 bases, there was a span of 9 bases. The CDR3, as DNA: TGTGCCATCAGTGAGTCGGAGGTAACAGAGACCCAGTACTTC. Residues: CAISESEVTETQYF.

This clonotype was seen a few times. This sequence joins TRBV2 and TRBJ2-7; 10 nucleotides line up with TRBD2. The CDR3 totals 14 residues. V lost 7 bases to trimming and J lost 2 bases; unmatched junction nucleotides: 5. Germline CDR1 reads SNHLY; CDR2 reads FYNNEI. The CDR3 DNA follows: TGTGCCAGCATTAAAGCGGGAGGGCCCTACGAGCAGTACTTC. Its translation is CASIKAGGPYEQYF.

This clonotype was seen a handful of times. The CDR3 DNA sequence: TGTGCCAGCAGTGTGGGCTACCCCGGACTCTCAGATACGCAGTATTTT. This translates into CASSVGYPGLSDTQYF. The rearrangement uses TRBV6-1 and TRBJ2-3; D might be TRBD2 (5 bases). Germline V gives CDR1 MNHNS, CDR2 SASEGT. This CDR3 is 16 amino acids long. V was clipped by 4 bases and J by 4 bases, with 18 bases between them.

The chain combines TRBV24-1 with TRBJ2-7, with D perhaps TRBD2 (5 bases). The CDR3 is 14 residues long. The ends were cut back, 5 bases at V and 7 bases at J, with 17 bases in the middle. Germline V CDR1 and CDR2: KGHDR, SFDVKD. This chain's CDR3 is CATSGRMGDNEQYF. In DNA form, the CDR3 reads TGTGCCACCAGTGGACGGATGGGAGACAATGAGCAGTACTTC.

The rearrangement links TRBV5-1 to TRBJ1-1, with D possibly matching TRBD1 (5 bases). This CDR3 region has 18 residues. The germline CDR1 and CDR2 sequences are SGHRS and YFSETQ. V gave up 2 bases and J gave up 0 bases, with 20 bases separating them. This CDR3 is CASSFIGRAYRLNTEAFF. In DNA form, the CDR3 reads TGCGCCAGCAGCTTTATAGGCAGGGCGTACCGATTGAACACTGAAGCTTTCTTT.

This clonotype came up a few times. The V call is TRBV3-1, the J call TRBJ1-2; D is unresolved. The CDR3 runs 14 residues. V was trimmed by 1 base and J by 4 bases, leaving 10 bases between them. Per germline, CDR1 LGHDT and CDR2 YNNKEL (reference sequence). This CDR3 is CASSQGRQPYGYTF. CDR3 nucleotide sequence: TGTGCCAGCAGCCAAGGCAGGCAACCCTATGGCTACACCTTC.

V is TRBV12-3 or TRBV12-4 and J is TRBJ2-1, with D perhaps matching TRBD2 (5 bases). Trimming shortened V by 7 bases and J by 10 bases, and 11 bases separated the two germline ends. The CDR3 is made up of 11 amino acids. The CDR3 here is CASKLGREQFF. The CDR3 DNA follows: TGTGCCAGCAAACTAGGGCGGGAGCAGTTCTTC.